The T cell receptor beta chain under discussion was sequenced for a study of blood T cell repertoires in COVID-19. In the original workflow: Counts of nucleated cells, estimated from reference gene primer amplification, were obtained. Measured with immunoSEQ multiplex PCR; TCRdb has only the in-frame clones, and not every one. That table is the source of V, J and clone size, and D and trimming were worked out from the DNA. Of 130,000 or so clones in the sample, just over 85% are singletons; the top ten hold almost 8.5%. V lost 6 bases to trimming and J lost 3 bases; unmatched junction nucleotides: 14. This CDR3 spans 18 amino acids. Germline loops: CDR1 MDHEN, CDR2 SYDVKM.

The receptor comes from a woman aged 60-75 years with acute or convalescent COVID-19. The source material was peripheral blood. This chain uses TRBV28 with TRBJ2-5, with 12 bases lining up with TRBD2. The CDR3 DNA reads TGTGCCAGCAGCCTATCCCTCCTCCTAGCGGGGGGGAAAGAGACCCAGTACTTC. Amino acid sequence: CASSLSLLLAGGKETQYF.